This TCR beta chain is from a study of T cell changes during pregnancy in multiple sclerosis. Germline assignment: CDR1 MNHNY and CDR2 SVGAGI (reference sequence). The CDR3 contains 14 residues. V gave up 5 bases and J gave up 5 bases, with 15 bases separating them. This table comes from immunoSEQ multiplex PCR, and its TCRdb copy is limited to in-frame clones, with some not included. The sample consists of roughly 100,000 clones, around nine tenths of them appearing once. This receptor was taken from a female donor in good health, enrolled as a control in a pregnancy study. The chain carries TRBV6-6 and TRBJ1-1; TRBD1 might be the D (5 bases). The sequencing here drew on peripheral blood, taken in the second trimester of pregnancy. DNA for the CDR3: TGTGCCAGCAGTGCAGGGTTGAGGAAAACTGAAGCTTTCTTT. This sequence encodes CASSAGLRKTEAFF.